A selection of T cell receptor beta chains follows, all from one sample in a study of CD4 and CD8 cells across lung adenocarcinoma regions. TCRdb ran MiXCR on the PCR reads and lists one entry per CDR3 protein. The sample has some 7,700 distinct CDR3 sequences, approximately 45% seen once; the top ten hold approximately 29%. Sequencing was performed on CD4+ T cells from the margin of a lung tumor. The receptors were gathered from a male donor with lung adenocarcinoma. The CD4 and CD8 labels of this study may be unreliable. The CDR3 runs from the conserved cysteine through the conserved F or W. Each record gives: J gene, clone size, D gene, V gene, CDR3 DNA, CDR3 protein. A D gene is named only where the DNA matches it firmly. Clone size appears in some rows only: once, few, many, or a class for an expanded clone.

J gene: TRBJ1-3
clone size: .
D gene: .
V gene: TRBV11-2
CDR3 DNA: TGTGCCAGCAGCCCTCCGGGGGGAAACACCATATATTTT
CDR3 protein: CASSPPGGNTIYF

J gene: TRBJ2-2
clone size: .
D gene: TRBD2
V gene: TRBV6-5
CDR3 DNA: TGTGCCAGCAGTTACTGGGGGGGAACCGGGGAGCTGTTTTTT
CDR3 protein: CASSYWGGTGELFF

J gene: TRBJ2-3
clone size: .
D gene: TRBD2
V gene: TRBV10-2
CDR3 DNA: TGCGCCAGCAGTTTGTGCGCGGGAGCGGGGGGACGTAGCCAAGATACGCAGTATTTC
CDR3 protein: CASSLCAGAGGRSQDTQYF

J gene: TRBJ1-1
clone size: .
D gene: .
V gene: TRBV6-1
CDR3 DNA: TGTGCCAGCAGTCCACGCGGCAGTCCTGGGCCTAACACTGAAGCTTTCTTT
CDR3 protein: CASSPRGSPGPNTEAFF

J gene: TRBJ2-3
clone size: few
D gene: TRBD1
V gene: TRBV24-1
CDR3 DNA: TGTGCCACCAGTGACCCCGCGACAGGGACCTTCACAGATACGCAGTATTTT
CDR3 protein: CATSDPATGTFTDTQYF

J gene: TRBJ2-7
clone size: .
D gene: TRBD1
V gene: TRBV10-3
CDR3 DNA: TGTGCCATCAGGGGTCAGACAGGGCATAGCGAGCAGTACTTC
CDR3 protein: CAIRGQTGHSEQYF

J gene: TRBJ2-1
clone size: .
D gene: TRBD2
V gene: TRBV27
CDR3 DNA: TGTGCCAGCAGTTCGAGACTAGCGGGAGGGACGCATGAGCAGTTCTTC
CDR3 protein: CASSSRLAGGTHEQFF

J gene: TRBJ2-2
clone size: many
D gene: .
V gene: TRBV10-1
CDR3 DNA: TGCGCCAGCTCCCAGAACACCGGGGAGCTGTTTTTT
CDR3 protein: CASSQNTGELFF

J gene: TRBJ2-5
clone size: once
D gene: .
V gene: TRBV6-1
CDR3 DNA: TGTGCCAGCACCGAGGGCCCCTCGACTGAGACCCAGAATTTC
CDR3 protein: CASTEGPSTETQNF

J gene: TRBJ2-6
clone size: large
D gene: .
V gene: TRBV6-5
CDR3 DNA: TGTGCCAGCGGGCTAGTCGCTTCTGGGGCCAACGTCCTGACTTTC
CDR3 protein: CASGLVASGANVLTF

J gene: TRBJ2-3
clone size: .
D gene: .
V gene: TRBV27
CDR3 DNA: TGTGCCAGCAGTTTCAACCCTCTAGCGCTTGAGGAAGATACCCAGTATTTC
CDR3 protein: CASSFNPLALEEDTQYF

J gene: TRBJ2-3
clone size: .
D gene: .
V gene: TRBV7-6
CDR3 DNA: TGTGCCAGCAGCTCCTCCGGGCCAGGGCAGGAGACGCAGTACTTT
CDR3 protein: CASSSSGPGQETQYF

J gene: TRBJ2-4
clone size: .
D gene: TRBD2
V gene: TRBV10-1
CDR3 DNA: TGCGCGGACTTGGGGGGGGGTGCCAAAAACACTCAGTACTTC
CDR3 protein: CADLGGGAKNTQYF

J gene: TRBJ2-7
clone size: .
D gene: .
V gene: TRBV27
CDR3 DNA: TGTGCCAGCAGTTTGGACCCCGGGGCGCGTGGCCAAGATACGCAGTACTTC
CDR3 protein: CASSLDPGARGQDTQYF

J gene: TRBJ1-4
clone size: once
D gene: .
V gene: TRBV6-5
CDR3 DNA: TGTGCCAGCAGTTACCGGGGTGTTGATGAAAAACTGTTTTTT
CDR3 protein: CASSYRGVDEKLFF

J gene: TRBJ2-1
clone size: many
D gene: TRBD1
V gene: TRBV5-1
CDR3 DNA: TGCGCCAGCAGCCGCGGGACAGGGAGAGGAGATGAGCAGTTCTTC
CDR3 protein: CASSRGTGRGDEQFF

J gene: TRBJ2-7
clone size: few
D gene: TRBD2
V gene: TRBV27
CDR3 DNA: TGTGCCAGCAGTCCCACTAGCGGGGGGCACTCCTACGAGCAGTACTTC
CDR3 protein: CASSPTSGGHSYEQYF

J gene: TRBJ2-1
clone size: few
D gene: .
V gene: TRBV30
CDR3 DNA: TGTGCCTGGAGTGTAAATGTCAATGAGCAGTTCTTC
CDR3 protein: CAWSVNVNEQFF

J gene: TRBJ1-3
clone size: many
D gene: .
V gene: TRBV12-3/TRBV12-4
CDR3 DNA: TGTGCCAGCAGCCCAAGGGGAGGGGCGGGAAACACCATATATTTT
CDR3 protein: CASSPRGGAGNTIYF

J gene: TRBJ2-2
clone size: few
D gene: .
V gene: TRBV6-1
CDR3 DNA: TGTGCCAGCAGTGAGCGGGCAACGAACACCGGGGCGCTGTATTTT
CDR3 protein: CASSERATNTGALYF

J gene: TRBJ2-5
clone size: medium-sized
D gene: TRBD2
V gene: TRBV6-5
CDR3 DNA: TGTGCCAGCAGTTACTCAGGGGGACTAGCGGGAGGGTATGAGACCCAGTACTTC
CDR3 protein: CASSYSGGLAGGYETQYF

J gene: TRBJ2-3
clone size: .
D gene: .
V gene: TRBV10-2
CDR3 DNA: TGCGCCAGCAGTGACTCGGGGCAGCGGGCTAAAGATATGCAGTATTTT
CDR3 protein: CASSDSGQRAKDMQYF

J gene: TRBJ2-3
clone size: many
D gene: TRBD2
V gene: TRBV6-1
CDR3 DNA: TGTGCCAGCAGTGATACTAGCGGGGCAGATACGCAGTATTTT
CDR3 protein: CASSDTSGADTQYF

J gene: TRBJ2-1
clone size: .
D gene: .
V gene: TRBV6-1
CDR3 DNA: TGTGTCAGCAGCCCCGGACTAGGGGGAGATGCGCAGTTCTTT
CDR3 protein: CVSSPGLGGDAQFF

J gene: TRBJ2-1
clone size: many
D gene: TRBD1
V gene: TRBV12-3/TRBV12-4
CDR3 DNA: TGTGCCAGCCGACCTCGGGGACAGGGGTTTATGAATGAGCAGTTCTTC
CDR3 protein: CASRPRGQGFMNEQFF

J gene: TRBJ2-1
clone size: medium-sized
D gene: .
V gene: TRBV6-1
CDR3 DNA: TGTGCCAGCAGACCCCTCCGGACGAGAAATGAGCAGTTCTTC
CDR3 protein: CASRPLRTRNEQFF

J gene: TRBJ2-5
clone size: .
D gene: .
V gene: TRBV10-2
CDR3 DNA: TGTGCGGGGAGTGGGGGCCGGGACCCAGAGACCCAGTACTTC
CDR3 protein: CAGSGGRDPETQYF

J gene: TRBJ2-4
clone size: .
D gene: TRBD1
V gene: TRBV12-3/TRBV12-4
CDR3 DNA: TGTGCCAGCAGTAACAGGGGGGCGAACACAGATATTCAGTATTTC
CDR3 protein: CASSNRGANTDIQYF

J gene: TRBJ2-3
clone size: .
D gene: TRBD1
V gene: TRBV6-1
CDR3 DNA: TGTGCCGGCAGCGGGGACAGGGACCAAGATACCCAGTACTTT
CDR3 protein: CAGSGDRDQDTQYF

J gene: TRBJ1-2
clone size: .
D gene: .
V gene: TRBV6-1
CDR3 DNA: TGTGCCAGCAGTGAAATGGGATATGGCTACACCTTC
CDR3 protein: CASSEMGYGYTF